The 30 T cell receptor beta chains given below trace back to one sample, sequenced in a study of Ad26.COV2.S vaccination and SARS-CoV-2 variants. TCRdb's table, derived via immunoSEQ multiplex PCR, lists solely in-frame clones and lacks some. The data hold hundreds of thousands of clones, with over 75% observed a single time. Treatment indicated: 15 to 20 received Ad26.COV2.S at low or high dose, single or two shots; roughly 5 received placebo; per-sample allocation not given. Sampling was performed 63 days after the first vaccine or placebo injection. The sample in question was peripheral blood, obtained in a trial of Ad26.COV2.S vaccine versus placebo. The receptors here all came from a person aged 18-60 years who received the Ad26.COV2.S COVID-19 vaccine or a placebo.

The V call is TRBV7-9, the J call TRBJ2-7; 7 bases line up with TRBD2. Germline trimming cut 4 bases from V and 2 bases from J; bases unmatched to any gene: 8. Per germline, CDR1 SEHNR and CDR2 FQNEAQ (reference sequence). This CDR3 has 15 amino acids. This CDR3 is CASSSRGINPYEQYF. As DNA, the CDR3 is TGTGCCAGCAGCTCGCGGGGGATCAACCCCTACGAGCAGTACTTC.

For the CDR3, the DNA is TGTGCCAGCAGCTCGAGACAGGCTTACACTGAAGCTTTCTTT. Its translation is CASSSRQAYTEAFF. The V gene is TRBV13, the J gene TRBJ1-1; D is possibly TRBD1 (6 bases). There are 14 residues in the CDR3. The germline V gene encodes CDR1 PRHDT and CDR2 FYEKMQ (reference sequence). The V end was cut by 4 bases, the J end by 3 bases, with 12 bases between.

The chain couples TRBV9 to TRBJ1-6; D not certain. CDR1 and CDR2 (germline): SGDLS, YYNGEE. The CDR3 totals 14 residues. V was clipped by 0 bases and J by 10 bases, with 11 bases between them. This chain's CDR3 is CASSVAPNGSPLHF. CDR3 sequence (DNA): TGTGCCAGCAGCGTAGCCCCTAATGGGTCACCCCTCCACTTT.

In DNA form, the CDR3 reads TGTGCCTGGAGTGCGACTCGGAAGGGCACTGAAGCTTTCTTT. This gives the protein CAWSATRKGTEAFF. The chain recombines TRBV30 with TRBJ1-1; D remains unclear. The V end lost 1 base, the J end lost 4 bases, and 13 bases lay between the germline ends. Germline loops: CDR1 GTSNPN, CDR2 SVGIG (reference sequence). This CDR3 comprises 14 residues.

The rearrangement joins TRBV12-5 to TRBJ1-3; D remains unclear. This CDR3 has 12 residues. Trimming removed 7 bases from V and 4 bases from J, with 8 bases in between. Germline CDR1 is LGHNT and CDR2 is FRNRAP. The CDR3 is CASASEGNTIYF. The CDR3 DNA reads TGTGCTAGTGCCTCAGAAGGAAACACCATATATTTT.

V is TRBV24-1 and J is TRBJ2-5; tentative D call: TRBD2 (5 bases). Deletions cut 3 bases from V and 5 bases from J, with 9 bases between. This CDR3 has 13 residues. Germline V gives CDR1 KGHDR, CDR2 SFDVKD. The CDR3 sequence is CATSDGGTETQYF. As DNA, the CDR3 is TGTGCCACCAGTGATGGAGGTACGGAGACCCAGTACTTC.

The chain recombines TRBV11-2 with TRBJ2-2, with TRBD2 identical over 8 bases. V shed 1 base and J 6 bases; nucleotides not matched to a gene: 4. This CDR3 has 15 residues. Germline V CDR1 and CDR2: SGHAT, FQNNGV. As DNA, the CDR3 is TGTGCCAGCAGCTTAGGGACTAGCTGGTCCGGGGAGCTGTTTTTT. Amino acid sequence: CASSLGTSWSGELFF. The full variable domain, in which reference TRBV11-2 and TRBJ2-2 provide the parts outside the CDR3, is EAGVAQSPRYKIIEKRQSVAFWCNPISGHATLYWYQQILGQGPKLLIQFQNNGVVDDSQLPKDRFSAERLKGVDSTLKIQPAKLEDSAVYLCASSLGTSWSGELFFGEGSRLTVL.

The V call is TRBV4-1, the J call TRBJ2-7; D gene uncertain. CDR1 MGHRA and CDR2 YSYEKL come from the germline V gene. This CDR3 has 14 residues. Trimming stripped 2 bases from V and 6 bases from J, with 14 bases between. CDR3 in DNA: TGCGCCAGCAGCCAAAGAATGGGCGTGGGCGAGCAGTACTTC. As protein: CASSQRMGVGEQYF.

This clone was found a few times. The V gene is TRBV5-4, the J gene TRBJ2-2; 10 bases map to TRBD1. The CDR3 is 13 residues long. The germline gives CDR1 SGHNT, CDR2 YYREEE (reference sequence). V was pared by 7 bases and J by 6 bases, with 3 bases of the junction left unmatched. The CDR3 loop reads CASGGQGSGELFF. The CDR3 DNA reads TGTGCCAGCGGGGGACAGGGGTCCGGGGAGCTGTTTTTT. The full variable domain, rest sourced from reference TRBV5-4 and TRBJ2-2, is ETGVTQSPTHLIKTRGQQVTLRCSSQSGHNTVSWYQQALGQGPQFIFQYYREEENGRGNFPPRFSGLQFPNYSSELNVNALELDDSALYLCASGGQGSGELFFGEGSRLTVL.

This rearrangement joins TRBV25-1 to TRBJ1-1; tentative D call: TRBD1 (6 bases). Deletions cut 4 bases from V and 0 bases from J, with 12 bases between. Germline CDR1 MGHDK, CDR2 SYGVNS. The CDR3 spans 15 residues. CDR3 in DNA: TGTGCCAGCAGTGCCCTCGGACAGATGAACACTGAAGCTTTCTTT. Translation: CASSALGQMNTEAFF.

This chain connects TRBV14 to TRBJ1-6, with 8 positions matching TRBD1. From germline, CDR1 is SGHDN and CDR2 FVKESK. Unmatched junction bases numbered 7, after V lost 3 bases and J lost 0 bases. This CDR3 spans 18 amino acids. The CDR3 DNA follows: TGTGCCAGCAGCCAGAGGACAGGGCATGCCTCCTATAATTCACCCCTCCACTTT. Protein: CASSQRTGHASYNSPLHF.

The chain carries TRBV7-9 and TRBJ2-2, with a weak D call TRBD1 (5 bases). This CDR3 spans 18 amino acids. V gave up 5 bases and J gave up 0 bases, with 19 bases separating them. The germline V gene has CDR1 SEHNR and CDR2 FQNEAQ (reference sequence). DNA for the CDR3: TGTGCCAGCAGCACCCTTTCTATGGACAACCCGAACACCGGGGAGCTGTTTTTT. Amino acid sequence: CASSTLSMDNPNTGELFF.

This chain connects TRBV14 to TRBJ2-7, with TRBD2 as a possible D gene (6 bases). V was trimmed by 3 bases and J by 13 bases, leaving 19 bases between them. CDR1 and CDR2 (germline): SGHDN, FVKESK. The CDR3 spans 13 residues. The CDR3 spells CASSQSGRRMGYF. DNA for the CDR3: TGTGCCAGCAGCCAGAGTGGGAGGCGTATGGGATACTTC. Variable domain in full (rest from reference TRBV14 and TRBJ2-7): EAGVTQFPSHSVIEKGQTVTLRCDPISGHDNLYWYRRVMGKEIKFLLHFVKESKQDESGMPNNRFLAERTGGTYSTLKVQPAELEDSGVYFCASSQSGRRMGYFGPGTRLTVT.

The CDR3 is CASSQPRLKDRGASNEKLFF. The CDR3 nucleotides read TGCGCCAGCAGCCAACCACGCCTCAAAGACAGGGGGGCCTCTAATGAAAAACTGTTTTTT. This sequence joins TRBV4-1 and TRBJ1-4; 9 nucleotides match TRBD1. Per germline, CDR1 MGHRA and CDR2 YSYEKL. V shed 2 bases and J 3 bases; nucleotides not matched to a gene: 16. The CDR3 sequence is 20 residues long.

The J gene is TRBJ1-5, the V gene TRBV14; the D is unclear. The CDR3 spans 12 residues. V dropped 4 bases and J dropped 6 bases, with 7 bases sitting between them. Germline V gene sequence: CDR1 SGHDN, CDR2 FVKESK. The CDR3 is CASSLFGQPQHF. DNA of the CDR3: TGTGCCAGCAGCCTGTTTGGTCAGCCCCAGCATTTT.

The V gene is TRBV3-1 (or the pseudogene TRBV3-2), the J gene TRBJ1-1; a possible D gene is TRBD1 (5 bases). V lost 1 base and J 11 bases, leaving 14 bases between the germline ends. The CDR3 runs to 13 residues. Germline V gene data show CDR1 as LGHDT and CDR2 as YNNKEL (reference sequence). The CDR3 reads CASSQGGGTKAFF. CDR3 DNA sequence: TGTGCCAGCAGCCAAGGGGGGGGGACCAAGGCTTTCTTT.

This chain uses TRBV3-1 (or the pseudogene TRBV3-2) with TRBJ1-4; 9 bases align to TRBD1. V gave up 6 bases and J gave up 5 bases; unmatched junction bases: 7. Germline V gene sequence: CDR1 LGHDT, CDR2 YNNKEL (reference sequence). The CDR3 covers 15 residues. The CDR3 here is CASRWTGAMNEKLFF. CDR3 in DNA: TGTGCCAGCAGATGGACAGGGGCGATGAATGAAAAACTGTTTTTT.

The gene calls are TRBV27 and TRBJ1-2; the D gene is possibly TRBD1 (5 bases). There are 15 residues in the CDR3. V dropped 1 base and J dropped 5 bases, with 14 bases sitting between them. Germline V gene sequence: CDR1 MNHEY, CDR2 SMNVEV (reference sequence). CDR3 in DNA: TGTGCCAGCAGTTTATATAGGGGCGCACAATATGGCTACACCTTC. Residues: CASSLYRGAQYGYTF.

This chain uses TRBV7-6 with TRBJ1-2; D is possibly TRBD1 (6 bases). CDR3 size: 16 residues. Germline values: CDR1 SGHVS, CDR2 FNYEAQ. The V end lost 5 bases, the J end lost 2 bases, and 18 bases lay between the germline ends. CDR3 DNA sequence: TGTGCCAGCAGCCCATCCAGACAGGTCCGGAACTATGGCTACACCTTC. It codes for CASSPSRQVRNYGYTF.

V and J are TRBV30 and TRBJ1-3; D gene unclear. CDR1 GTSNPN and CDR2 SVGIG come from the germline V gene (reference sequence). V was trimmed by 4 bases and J by 0 bases, leaving 7 bases between them. The CDR3 consists of 13 residues. In nucleotides, the CDR3 is TGTGCCTGGACTAGAATCTCTGGAAACACCATATATTTT. This encodes CAWTRISGNTIYF.

The V and J genes are TRBV5-4 and TRBJ2-5; the D gene is possibly TRBD1 (6 bases). V shed 4 bases and J shed 3 bases, with 13 bases lying between them. Germline V lookup: CDR1 SGHNT, CDR2 YYREEE (reference sequence). The CDR3 has 14 amino acids. The CDR3 bases are TGTGCCAGCAGCCTGGCACAGGGAGAAGAGACCCAGTACTTC. Protein: CASSLAQGEETQYF.

The chain is built from TRBV18 and TRBJ1-2; D may be TRBD1 (6 bases). V was clipped by 3 bases and J by 0 bases, with 8 bases between them. Germline CDR1 KGHSH, CDR2 LQKENI. This CDR3 is 14 amino acids long. In DNA, the CDR3 is TGTGCCAGCTCACCCAGGGGTACTAACTATGGCTACACCTTC. This sequence encodes CASSPRGTNYGYTF. The complete variable domain, with remaining parts taken from reference TRBV18 and TRBJ1-2, reads NAGVMQNPRHLVRRRGQEARLRCSPMKGHSHVYWYRQLPEEGLKFMVYLQKENIIDESGMPKERFSAEFPKEGPSILRIQQVVRGDSAAYFCASSPRGTNYGYTFGSGTRLTVV.

This clone was found once. The rearrangement uses TRBV9 and TRBJ1-2; TRBD1 might be the D (6 bases). V lost 5 bases and J lost 8, with 13 bases in between. CDR1 and CDR2 (germline): SGDLS, YYNGEE. The CDR3 length is 12 residues. The CDR3 region has the DNA TGTGCCAGCAGAGGTGGGACACCCGGCTACACCTTC. This translates into CASRGGTPGYTF.

This chain uses TRBV3-1 (or the pseudogene TRBV3-2) with TRBJ1-1; D call uncertain. Germline V gives CDR1 LGHDT, CDR2 YNNKEL (reference sequence). This CDR3 is built from 13 residues. V gave up 1 base and J gave up 7 bases, with 10 bases separating them. The CDR3 loop is CASSQVVGGEAFF. The CDR3 DNA sequence: TGTGCCAGCAGCCAAGTGGTCGGAGGTGAAGCTTTCTTT.

The chain carries TRBV10-3 and TRBJ2-7; D is perhaps TRBD1 (5 bases). The length of the CDR3 is 13 residues. Deletions cut 7 bases from V and 5 bases from J, with 15 bases between. From germline, CDR1 is ENHRY and CDR2 SYGVKD. CDR3 bases: TGTGCCATCACCCCAGGGCTTGGCGACGAGCAGTACTTC. This encodes CAITPGLGDEQYF.

V gene TRBV7-9 combines with J gene TRBJ2-3; a weak D match, TRBD2 (5 bases). Germline CDR1 reads SEHNR; CDR2 reads FQNEAQ (reference sequence). CDR3 length: 13 residues. V lost 5 bases to trimming and J lost 6 bases, with 12 bases between them. CDR3 sequence reads: CASSPGDPDTQYF. The CDR3 coding sequence is TGTGCCAGCAGCCCCGGGGATCCCGATACGCAGTATTTT.

The rearrangement uses TRBV4-3 and TRBJ2-2; the D gene could be TRBD1 or TRBD2 (5 bases each). The germline V and J ends were trimmed by 1 base and 5 bases, with 20 bases remaining between them. CDR1 LGHNA and CDR2 YSLEER come from the germline V gene. CDR3 size: 18 residues. CDR3 region: CASSQGRVQVRGTGELFF. The CDR3 nucleotides read TGCGCCAGCAGCCAAGGTCGCGTACAGGTCCGCGGGACCGGGGAGCTGTTTTTT.

This rearrangement joins TRBV4-3 to TRBJ2-7, with D tentatively TRBD2 (7 bases). V lost 0 bases to trimming and J lost 6 bases, with 21 bases between them. Germline CDR1 is LGHNA and CDR2 is YSLEER. The CDR3 sequence is 17 residues long. The DNA for the CDR3 is TGCGCCAGCAGCCAAGAGGCCGCGGGGGCGGGCCGGGTCGAGCAGTACTTC. Encoded protein: CASSQEAAGAGRVEQYF.

The chain combines TRBV2 with TRBJ2-3, with a tentative D call TRBD1 (5 bases). Trimming left V 3 bases short and J 4 bases short, with 8 bases between. Germline CDR1 reads SNHLY; CDR2 reads FYNNEI. This CDR3 has 13 residues. The CDR3 DNA reads TGTGCCAGCAGTGATACGACAGCAGATACGCAGTATTTT. As protein: CASSDTTADTQYF.

This clone was seen only once. V and J are TRBV6-5 and TRBJ2-7; 7 positions agree with TRBD1. The CDR3 loop spans 11 amino acids. V trimming: 8 bases; J trimming: 6 bases; junction bases outside the gene matches: 4. CDR1 is MNHEY and CDR2 is SVGAGI in the germline V gene. As DNA, the CDR3 is TGTGCCAGCGCACAGGGGCGCGAGCAGTACTTC. Its translation: CASAQGREQYF.